This T cell receptor beta chain was captured in a study of cytomegalovirus exposure and HLA in healthy donors. Overall study: Early on, a data release was issued that held about 85 million unique TCRs from HLA-typed donors.

Researchers ran the PCR with 60 Vbeta and 13 Jbeta primers. This table comes from immunoSEQ multiplex PCR, and its TCRdb copy is limited to in-frame clones, with some not included. The table has 60,000 to 75,000 clones, around 82% seen once. Trimming took 1 base from V and 5 from J, leaving 6 bases between them. This CDR3 has 13 residues. Germline V CDR1 and CDR2: MNHEY, SMNVEV (reference sequence). The chain couples TRBV27 to TRBJ1-5; D is ambiguous. The receptor was isolated from a man between 18 and 35 years old in good health and CMV-seropositive. The sample was PBMCs. DNA of the CDR3: TGTGCCAGCAGTTTATTGGCCGATCAGCCCCAGCATTTT. Amino acid sequence: CASSLLADQPQHF.